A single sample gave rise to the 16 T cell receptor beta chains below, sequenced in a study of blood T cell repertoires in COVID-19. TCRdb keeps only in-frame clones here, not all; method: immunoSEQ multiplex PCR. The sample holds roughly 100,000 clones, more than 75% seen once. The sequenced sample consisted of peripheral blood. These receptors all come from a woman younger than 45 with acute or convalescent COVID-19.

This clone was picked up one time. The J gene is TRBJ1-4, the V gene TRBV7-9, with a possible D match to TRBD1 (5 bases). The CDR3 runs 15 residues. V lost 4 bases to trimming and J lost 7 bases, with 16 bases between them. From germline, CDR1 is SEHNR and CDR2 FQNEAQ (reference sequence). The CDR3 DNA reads TGTGCCAGCAGCTACCTCAGTACGGGGGGTGAAAAACTGTTTTTT. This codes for CASSYLSTGGEKLFF.

The CDR3 is CAWGRGSPGAGNTIYF. The CDR3 DNA reads as TGTGCCTGGGGGAGAGGCTCCCCTGGCGCTGGAAACACCATATATTTT. V and J are TRBV30 and TRBJ1-3; D gene uncertain. The germline V gene encodes CDR1 GTSNPN and CDR2 SVGIG (reference sequence). Deletions cut 5 bases from V and 2 bases from J, with 19 bases between. There are 16 residues in the CDR3.

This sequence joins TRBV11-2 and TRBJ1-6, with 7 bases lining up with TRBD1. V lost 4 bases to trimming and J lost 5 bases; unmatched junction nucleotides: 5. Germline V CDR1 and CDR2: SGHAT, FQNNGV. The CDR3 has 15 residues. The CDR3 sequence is CASSSTGPNNSPLHF. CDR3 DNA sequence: TGTGCCAGCAGCTCGACAGGGCCTAATAATTCACCCCTCCACTTT.

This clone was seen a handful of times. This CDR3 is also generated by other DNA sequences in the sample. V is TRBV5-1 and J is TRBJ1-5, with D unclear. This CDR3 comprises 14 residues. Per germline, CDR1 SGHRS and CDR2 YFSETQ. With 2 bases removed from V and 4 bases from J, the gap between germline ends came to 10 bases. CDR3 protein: CASSLEGTNQPQHF. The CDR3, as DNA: TGCGCCAGCAGCTTAGAGGGAACGAATCAGCCCCAGCATTTT.

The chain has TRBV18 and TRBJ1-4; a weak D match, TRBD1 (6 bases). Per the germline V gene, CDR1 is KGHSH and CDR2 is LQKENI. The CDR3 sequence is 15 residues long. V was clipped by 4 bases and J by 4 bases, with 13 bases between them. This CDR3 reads CASSLGQLGNEKLFF. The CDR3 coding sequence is TGTGCCAGCTCACTCGGACAGCTGGGTAATGAAAAACTGTTTTTT.

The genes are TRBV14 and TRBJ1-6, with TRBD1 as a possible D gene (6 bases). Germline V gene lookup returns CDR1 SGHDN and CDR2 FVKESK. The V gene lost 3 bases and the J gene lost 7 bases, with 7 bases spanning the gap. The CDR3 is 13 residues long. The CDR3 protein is CASSQQGNSPLHF. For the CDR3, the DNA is TGTGCCAGCAGCCAGCAGGGGAATTCACCCCTCCACTTT. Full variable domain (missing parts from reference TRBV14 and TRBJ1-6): EAGVTQFPSHSVIEKGQTVTLRCDPISGHDNLYWYRRVMGKEIKFLLHFVKESKQDESGMPNNRFLAERTGGTYSTLKVQPAELEDSGVYFCASSQQGNSPLHFGNGTRLTVT.

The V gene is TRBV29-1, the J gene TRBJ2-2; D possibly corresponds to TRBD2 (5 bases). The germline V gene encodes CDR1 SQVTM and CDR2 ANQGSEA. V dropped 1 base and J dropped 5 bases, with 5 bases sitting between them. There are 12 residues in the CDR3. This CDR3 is CSVEGRTGELFF. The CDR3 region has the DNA TGCAGCGTTGAAGGGAGGACCGGGGAGCTGTTTTTT.

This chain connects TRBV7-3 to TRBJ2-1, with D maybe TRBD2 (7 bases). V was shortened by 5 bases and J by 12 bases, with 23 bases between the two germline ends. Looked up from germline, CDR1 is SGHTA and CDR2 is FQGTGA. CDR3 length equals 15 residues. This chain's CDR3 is CASSLTGGQLSGQFF. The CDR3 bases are TGTGCCAGCAGCCTCACGGGGGGCCAGCTAAGCGGGCAGTTCTTC.

CDR3 in amino acids: CVTQAGKNTGELFF. For the CDR3, the DNA is TGTGTCACACAGGCAGGGAAGAACACCGGGGAGCTGTTTTTT. The chain joins TRBV19 to TRBJ2-2, with a tentative D call TRBD1 (5 bases). This CDR3 contains 14 residues. Germline V gives CDR1 LNHDA, CDR2 SQIVND (reference sequence). The full variable domain, its missing parts supplied by reference TRBV19 and TRBJ2-2, is DGGITQSPKYLFRKEGQNVTLSCEQNLNHDAMYWYRQDPGQGLRLIYYSQIVNDFQKGDIAEGYSVSREKKESFPLTVTSAQKNPTAFYLCVTQAGKNTGELFFGEGSRLTVL.

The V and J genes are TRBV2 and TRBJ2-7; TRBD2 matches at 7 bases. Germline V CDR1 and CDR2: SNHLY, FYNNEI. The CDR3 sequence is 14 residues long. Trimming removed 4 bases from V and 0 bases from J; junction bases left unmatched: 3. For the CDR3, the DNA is TGTGCCAGCAGTGGGGGGGGAGGCTCCTACGAGCAGTACTTC. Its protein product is CASSGGGGSYEQYF.

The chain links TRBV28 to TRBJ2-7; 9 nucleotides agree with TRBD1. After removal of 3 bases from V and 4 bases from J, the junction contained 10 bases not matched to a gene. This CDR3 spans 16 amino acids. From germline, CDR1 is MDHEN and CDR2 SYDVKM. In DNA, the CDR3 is TGTGCCAGCAGTTTCCATTTAGGGACAGGGATTTACGAGCAGTACTTC. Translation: CASSFHLGTGIYEQYF. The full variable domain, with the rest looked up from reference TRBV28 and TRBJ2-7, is DVKVTQSSRYLVKRTGEKVFLECVQDMDHENMFWYRQDPGLGLRLIYFSYDVKMKEKGDIPEGYSVSREKKERFSLILESASTNQTSMYLCASSFHLGTGIYEQYFGPGTRLTVT.

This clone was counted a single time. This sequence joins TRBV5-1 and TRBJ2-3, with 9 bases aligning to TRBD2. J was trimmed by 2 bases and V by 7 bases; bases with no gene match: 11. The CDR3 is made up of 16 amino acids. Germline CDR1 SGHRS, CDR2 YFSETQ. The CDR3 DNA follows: TGCGCCAGCGGAAGAATCCTAGCGGGGAACACAGATACGCAGTATTTT. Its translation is CASGRILAGNTDTQYF.

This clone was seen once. The CDR3 DNA sequence: TGCGCCAGCAGCCAAGACACCCTCGGACAGGGCAGGACGATTAATCAGCCCCAGCATTTT. Amino acids: CASSQDTLGQGRTINQPQHF. V is TRBV4-1 and J is TRBJ1-5, with 8 bases fitting TRBD1. The V gene end was trimmed by 0 bases and the J gene end by 4 bases; junction bases not matched to a gene: 17. The germline gives CDR1 MGHRA, CDR2 YSYEKL. The CDR3 has 20 amino acids.

As DNA, the CDR3 is TGTGCCAGCAGCTTAGGACAGAACCCCTACGAGCAGTACTTC. Amino acid sequence: CASSLGQNPYEQYF. This chain uses TRBV13 with TRBJ2-7; no firm D call. V was pared by 0 bases and J by 2 bases, with 8 bases between. This CDR3 is 14 amino acids long. Germline V gene lookup returns CDR1 PRHDT and CDR2 FYEKMQ (reference sequence).

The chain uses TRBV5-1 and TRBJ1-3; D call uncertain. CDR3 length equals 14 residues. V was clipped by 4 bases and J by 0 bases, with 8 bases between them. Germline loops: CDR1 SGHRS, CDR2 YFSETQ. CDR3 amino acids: CASSEASSGNTIYF. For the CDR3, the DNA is TGCGCCAGCAGCGAAGCGAGCTCTGGAAACACCATATATTTT.

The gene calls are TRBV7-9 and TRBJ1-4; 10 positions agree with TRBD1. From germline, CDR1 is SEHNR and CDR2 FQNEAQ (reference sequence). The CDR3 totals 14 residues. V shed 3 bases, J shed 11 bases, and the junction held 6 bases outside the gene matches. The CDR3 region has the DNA TGTGCCAGCAGCTTCTCGCCGACAGGGGGCAAACTGTTTTTT. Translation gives CASSFSPTGGKLFF.